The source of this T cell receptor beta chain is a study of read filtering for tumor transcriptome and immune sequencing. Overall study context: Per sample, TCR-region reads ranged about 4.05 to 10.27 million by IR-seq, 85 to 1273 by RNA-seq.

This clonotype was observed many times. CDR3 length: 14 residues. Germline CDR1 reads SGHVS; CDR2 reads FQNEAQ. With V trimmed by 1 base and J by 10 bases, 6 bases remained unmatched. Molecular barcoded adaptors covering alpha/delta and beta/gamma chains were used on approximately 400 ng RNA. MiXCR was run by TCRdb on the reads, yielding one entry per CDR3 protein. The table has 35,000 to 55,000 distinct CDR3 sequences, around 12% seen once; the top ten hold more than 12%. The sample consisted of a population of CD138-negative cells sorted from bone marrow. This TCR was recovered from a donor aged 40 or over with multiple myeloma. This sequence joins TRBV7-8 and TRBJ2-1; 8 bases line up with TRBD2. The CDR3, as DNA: TGTGCCAGCAGCTTAGTAGGACTAGCCGGGGAGCAGTTCTTC. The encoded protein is CASSLVGLAGEQFF.